Listed below are T cell receptor beta chains from one sample, sequenced in a study of T-cell reconstitution after alpha-beta-depleted transplantation in children. Each CDR3 protein gets one entry after TCRdb re-called the PCR reads with MiXCR. The repertoire holds 55,000 to 70,000 distinct CDR3 sequences, with about a tenth as singletons. Here the sequenced sample was PBMCs, taken before TCRalphabeta/CD19-depleted stem cell transplant. The receptors were sampled from a boy aged 5 to 17 with acute myeloid leukemia, due to receive a stem cell transplant. CDR3s include the opening cysteine and the closing phenylalanine or tryptophan. The D gene is left open where the match is weak. The size of a clone is reported for some rows only, either as once, few or many, or as a class for expanded clones.

V: TRBV7-8
D: NA
size: many
J: TRBJ1-5
CDR3: CASSLGRGSNQPQHF
DNA: TGTGCCAGCAGCTTGGGTAGGGGGAGCAATCAGCCCCAGCATTTT

V: TRBV7-2
D: NA
size: many
J: TRBJ1-2
CDR3: CASSLGRALNYGYTF
DNA: TGTGCCAGCAGCTTAGGCAGGGCCCTTAACTATGGCTACACCTTC

V: TRBV20-1
D: NA
size: many
J: TRBJ2-7
CDR3: CSASRYEQYF
DNA: TGCAGTGCTAGTCGATACGAGCAGTACTTC

V: TRBV4-1
D: NA
size: many
J: TRBJ1-5
CDR3: CASSQGGQPQHF
DNA: TGCGCCAGCAGCCAAGGGGGACAGCCCCAGCATTTT

V: TRBV5-1
D: TRBD2
size: many
J: TRBJ2-1
CDR3: CASSFSETSVFNEQFF
DNA: TGCGCCAGCAGCTTTTCCGAGACTAGCGTTTTCAATGAGCAGTTCTTC

V: TRBV25-1
D: NA
size: many
J: TRBJ2-7
CDR3: CASHWDAEQYF
DNA: TGTGCCAGCCACTGGGACGCCGAGCAGTACTTC

V: TRBV15
D: NA
size: many
J: TRBJ2-7
CDR3: CATSRDPQGTREQYF
DNA: TGTGCCACCAGCAGAGATCCCCAGGGGACAAGGGAGCAGTACTTC

V: TRBV19
D: NA
size: NA
J: TRBJ1-1
CDR3: CASSISGNTEAFF
DNA: TGTGCCAGTAGTATATCGGGGAACACTGAAGCTTTCTTT

V: TRBV12-3/TRBV12-4
D: NA
size: many
J: TRBJ1-2
CDR3: CASSLADYGYTF
DNA: TGTGCCAGCAGTTTAGCGGACTATGGCTACACCTTC

V: TRBV11-2
D: NA
size: many
J: TRBJ2-3
CDR3: CASSLVSGWTDTQYF
DNA: TGTGCCAGCAGCTTAGTTTCAGGGTGGACAGATACGCAGTATTTT

V: TRBV3-1
D: NA
size: NA
J: TRBJ1-1
CDR3: CASSHQATEAFF
DNA: TGTGCCAGCAGCCATCAGGCCACTGAAGCTTTCTTT

V: TRBV6-5
D: NA
size: many
J: TRBJ1-2
CDR3: CASSYSRGGGYTF
DNA: TGTGCCAGCAGTTACTCCCGAGGGGGAGGCTACACCTTC

V: TRBV6-5
D: TRBD1
size: many
J: TRBJ2-1
CDR3: CASSFKRDRDNEQFF
DNA: TGTGCCAGCAGTTTCAAGCGGGACAGGGACAATGAGCAGTTCTTC

V: TRBV10-3
D: NA
size: many
J: TRBJ1-1
CDR3: CAIRLTGKAFF
DNA: TGTGCCATCAGATTAACAGGGAAAGCTTTCTTT